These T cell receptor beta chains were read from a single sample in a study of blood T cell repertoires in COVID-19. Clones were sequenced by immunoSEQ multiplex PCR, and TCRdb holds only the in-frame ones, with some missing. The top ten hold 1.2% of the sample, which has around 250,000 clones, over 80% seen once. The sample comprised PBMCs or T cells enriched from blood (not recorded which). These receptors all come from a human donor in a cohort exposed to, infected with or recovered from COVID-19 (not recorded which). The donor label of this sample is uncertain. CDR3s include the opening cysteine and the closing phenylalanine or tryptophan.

cdr3_aa: CASSPRRGGTGELFF
j_call: TRBJ2-2
v_call: TRBV4-1
cdr3_length: 15

cdr3_aa: CASSSRGENGDEQFF
j_call: TRBJ2-1
v_call: TRBV4-1
cdr3_length: 15

cdr3_aa: CASKVDREAFF
j_call: TRBJ1-1
v_call: TRBV19
cdr3_length: 11

cdr3_aa: CASSEEVGRTYNSPLHF
j_call: TRBJ1-6
v_call: TRBV2
cdr3_length: 17

cdr3_aa: CASSLNWLAGREQYF
j_call: TRBJ2-7
v_call: TRBV7-2
cdr3_length: 15

cdr3_aa: CASSTRETQYF
j_call: TRBJ2-5
v_call: TRBV19
cdr3_length: 11

cdr3_aa: CASSYSASGLTDTQYF
j_call: TRBJ2-3
v_call: TRBV6-5
cdr3_length: 16

cdr3_aa: CASGYDSPPLNTEAFF
j_call: TRBJ1-1
v_call: TRBV6-5
cdr3_length: 16

cdr3_aa: CAWSPSSTEAFF
j_call: TRBJ1-1
v_call: TRBV30
cdr3_length: 12

cdr3_aa: CAGEGQGSSYEQYF
j_call: TRBJ2-7
v_call: TRBV2
cdr3_length: 14

cdr3_aa: CASSRGSYEQYF
j_call: TRBJ2-7
v_call: TRBV7-2
cdr3_length: 12

cdr3_aa: CASSPDRAPGNTIYF
j_call: TRBJ1-3
v_call: TRBV7-3
cdr3_length: 15

cdr3_aa: CASSPGTASYNEQFF
j_call: TRBJ2-1
v_call: TRBV3-1/TRBV3-2
cdr3_length: 15

cdr3_aa: CASSLAAAGRTGELFF
j_call: TRBJ2-2
v_call: TRBV7-8
cdr3_length: 16

cdr3_aa: CASSRDRVAGYTF
j_call: TRBJ1-2
v_call: TRBV12-3/TRBV12-4
cdr3_length: 13

cdr3_aa: CASSPPRTGSTGGYTF
j_call: TRBJ1-2
v_call: TRBV5-1
cdr3_length: 16

cdr3_aa: CASSRGTSGAQTQYF
j_call: TRBJ2-5
v_call: TRBV3-1/TRBV3-2
cdr3_length: 15

cdr3_aa: CASTPLTGLRNTEAFF
j_call: TRBJ1-1
v_call: TRBV19
cdr3_length: 16

cdr3_aa: CASRVDTEAFF
j_call: TRBJ1-1
v_call: TRBV7-9
cdr3_length: 11

cdr3_aa: CASSFPRLNTGELFF
j_call: TRBJ2-2
v_call: TRBV7-9
cdr3_length: 15

cdr3_aa: CASSLWGGEETQYF
j_call: TRBJ2-5
v_call: TRBV5-4
cdr3_length: 14

cdr3_aa: CASSQPPETEPQHF
j_call: TRBJ1-5
v_call: TRBV3-1/TRBV3-2
cdr3_length: 14

cdr3_aa: CASSLGPAGGFLYNEQFF
j_call: TRBJ2-1
v_call: TRBV5-1
cdr3_length: 18

cdr3_aa: CATSRDKSTNYGYTF
j_call: TRBJ1-2
v_call: TRBV15
cdr3_length: 15

cdr3_aa: CASSQVGEALFYGYTF
j_call: TRBJ1-2
v_call: TRBV4-3
cdr3_length: 16

cdr3_aa: CACSTGLREQYF
j_call: TRBJ2-7
v_call: TRBV30
cdr3_length: 12

cdr3_aa: CASSSGTGLNEQFF
j_call: TRBJ2-1
v_call: TRBV6-5
cdr3_length: 14

cdr3_aa: CASSLLGLAGGGPYNEQFF
j_call: TRBJ2-1
v_call: TRBV5-1
cdr3_length: 19

cdr3_aa: CASSWGQVGEKLFF
j_call: TRBJ1-4
v_call: TRBV2
cdr3_length: 14

cdr3_aa: CASRREDTQYF
j_call: TRBJ2-3
v_call: TRBV28
cdr3_length: 11

cdr3_aa: CSAYGTEEAFF
j_call: TRBJ1-1
v_call: TRBV20-1
cdr3_length: 11

cdr3_aa: CASSGRALAGGYNEQFF
j_call: TRBJ2-1
v_call: TRBV6-1
cdr3_length: 17

cdr3_aa: CASRSKSTGRHEAFF
j_call: TRBJ1-1
v_call: TRBV11-2
cdr3_length: 15

cdr3_aa: CACTPAWGEGNTEAFF
j_call: TRBJ1-1
v_call: TRBV30
cdr3_length: 16

cdr3_aa: CASSSRQGGTQYF
j_call: TRBJ2-5
v_call: TRBV19
cdr3_length: 13

cdr3_aa: CASSTGQDSNQPQHF
j_call: TRBJ1-5
v_call: TRBV5-1
cdr3_length: 15

cdr3_aa: CASSLDAGGSNQPQHF
j_call: TRBJ1-5
v_call: TRBV7-2
cdr3_length: 16

cdr3_aa: CASSHLQGEDTEAFF
j_call: TRBJ1-1
v_call: TRBV4-1
cdr3_length: 15

cdr3_aa: CASSQPLRGRMNYGYTF
j_call: TRBJ1-2
v_call: TRBV4-1
cdr3_length: 17

cdr3_aa: CAISGDRQQFF
j_call: TRBJ2-1
v_call: TRBV10-3
cdr3_length: 11

cdr3_aa: CASSYAGGAYGYTF
j_call: TRBJ1-2
v_call: TRBV11-1
cdr3_length: 14

cdr3_aa: CASSSSSGNTIYF
j_call: TRBJ1-3
v_call: TRBV9
cdr3_length: 13

cdr3_aa: CASSQGPQEDTQYF
j_call: TRBJ2-3
v_call: TRBV4-3
cdr3_length: 14

cdr3_aa: CASSSRDLREQFF
j_call: TRBJ2-1
v_call: TRBV12-3/TRBV12-4
cdr3_length: 13

cdr3_aa: CASSQEGDSAGYTF
j_call: TRBJ1-2
v_call: TRBV3-1/TRBV3-2
cdr3_length: 14

cdr3_aa: CASSEEDYGYTF
j_call: TRBJ1-2
v_call: TRBV2
cdr3_length: 12

cdr3_aa: CASSQIGTSRAYGYTF
j_call: TRBJ1-2
v_call: TRBV4-1
cdr3_length: 16

cdr3_aa: CASSAYLGTNNEQFF
j_call: TRBJ2-1
v_call: TRBV9
cdr3_length: 15

cdr3_aa: CASSIVLVSSTGQETQYF
j_call: TRBJ2-5
v_call: TRBV19
cdr3_length: 18

cdr3_aa: CASSVGSSGINEQFF
j_call: TRBJ2-1
v_call: TRBV9
cdr3_length: 15

cdr3_aa: CASSLQAGRTEAFF
j_call: TRBJ1-1
v_call: TRBV7-2
cdr3_length: 14

cdr3_aa: CASSLSVAGTYEQYF
j_call: TRBJ2-7
v_call: TRBV7-2
cdr3_length: 15

cdr3_aa: CASSYYRGLTNTEAFF
j_call: TRBJ1-1
v_call: TRBV11-1
cdr3_length: 16

cdr3_aa: CASSQDRGGVLYEQYF
j_call: TRBJ2-7
v_call: TRBV4-3
cdr3_length: 16

cdr3_aa: CASSLVSSGYEQYF
j_call: TRBJ2-7
v_call: TRBV7-9
cdr3_length: 14

cdr3_aa: CASREGTGEGYTF
j_call: TRBJ1-2
v_call: TRBV6-1
cdr3_length: 13

cdr3_aa: CASSGTGKSYEQYF
j_call: TRBJ2-7
v_call: TRBV11-2
cdr3_length: 14